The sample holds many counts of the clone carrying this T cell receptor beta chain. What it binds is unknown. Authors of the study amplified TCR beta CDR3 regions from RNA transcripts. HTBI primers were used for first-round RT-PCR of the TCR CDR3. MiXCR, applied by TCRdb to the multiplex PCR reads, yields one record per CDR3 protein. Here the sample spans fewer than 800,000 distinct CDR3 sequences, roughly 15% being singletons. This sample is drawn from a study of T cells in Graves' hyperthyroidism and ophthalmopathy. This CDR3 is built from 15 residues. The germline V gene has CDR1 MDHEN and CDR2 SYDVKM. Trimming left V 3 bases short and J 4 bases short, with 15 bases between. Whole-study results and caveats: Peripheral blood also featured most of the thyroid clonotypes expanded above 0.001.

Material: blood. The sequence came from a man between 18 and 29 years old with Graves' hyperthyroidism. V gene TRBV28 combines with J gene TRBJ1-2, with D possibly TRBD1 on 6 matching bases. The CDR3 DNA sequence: TGTGCCAGCAGTTTCACTGGGGGGCGTCTCTATGGCTACACCTTC. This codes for CASSFTGGRLYGYTF.